Sequencing of this TCR beta chain was carried out in a study of cytomegalovirus exposure and HLA in healthy donors. Overall study results and limits: Researchers counted 164 TCR beta chains as cytomegalovirus-associated. Only CMV serostatus was available as immune exposure information. Later on, a genetic analysis was performed. It linked a missense variant in DCLRE1C with V- and J-gene trimming of TCR beta.

Regarding donors, all were healthy bone marrow donors. As to this clone: Its antigen is not identified.

Trimming took 3 bases from V and 5 from J; bases not matched to a gene: 4. The CDR3 consists of 14 residues. Germline assignment: CDR1 LNHDA and CDR2 SQIVND (reference sequence). A multiplex PCR was run with 60 Vbeta primers and 13 Jbeta primers. The assay was immunoSEQ multiplex PCR, and TCRdb's table has in-frame clones only and misses some. The sample shows 150,000 or so clones, roughly 70% of them seen only once. The sequencing sample was made of PBMCs. The rearrangement uses TRBV19 and TRBJ1-5; 7 bases line up with TRBD1. The source of this sequence is a man in his forties or fifties in good health and CMV-seropositive. The CDR3, as DNA: TGTGCCAGTAGTATGGGGCAGGGGGATCAGCCCCAGCATTTT. Protein product: CASSMGQGDQPQHF.